This T cell receptor beta chain was found in a study of cytomegalovirus exposure and HLA in healthy donors. Whole-study findings and limits: Among TCR beta chains, those listed as cytomegalovirus-associated numbered about 160. In a later analysis, about 17,000 TCR beta sequences were associated with HLA alleles at 0.05 false discovery rate.

As to this clone: Its matching antigen is unknown.

Primers included in the PCR were 60 Vbeta and 13 Jbeta primers. Measured with immunoSEQ multiplex PCR; TCRdb has only the in-frame clones, and not every one. Of some 200,000 clones listed, about 62% are singletons. The origin of this receptor is a middle-aged man in good health and CMV-seronegative. Sequencing was carried out using PBMCs.

CDR3 sequence reads: CASSLEWGRTEAFF. In nucleotides, the CDR3 is TGTGCCAGCAGCTTAGAATGGGGGAGGACTGAAGCTTTCTTT. The chain carries TRBV7-7 and TRBJ1-1; D perhaps matches TRBD1 (5 bases). CDR3 length equals 14 residues. V lost 1 base and J 5 bases, leaving 11 bases between the germline ends. Germline loops: CDR1 SSHAT, CDR2 FNYEAQ (reference sequence). Supplemented by reference TRBV7-7 and TRBJ1-1, the full variable domain reads GAGVSQSPRYKVTKRGQDVTLRCDPISSHATLYWYQQALGQGPEFLTYFNYEAQPDKSGLPSDRFSAERPEGSISTLTIQRTEQRDSAMYRCASSLEWGRTEAFFGQGTRLTVV.